One sample yielded the 32 T cell receptor beta chains listed below, sequenced in a study of control samples from healthy donors and cancer patients. Method: immunoSEQ multiplex PCR; TCRdb's copy keeps in-frame clones and lacks some. The repertoire holds around 170,000 clones, with around nine tenths as singletons. The sample taken for sequencing was blood. These receptors were collected from a woman in her 30s in good health.

This clone was picked up one time. The chain has TRBV19 and TRBJ1-5; no clear D gene. This CDR3 comprises 13 residues. From germline, CDR1 is LNHDA and CDR2 SQIVND (reference sequence). The V end was cut by 4 bases, the J end by 5 bases, with 9 bases between. The CDR3 coding sequence is TGTGCCAGTAGTAATAAGGCGGATCAGCCCCAGCATTTT. Translated, it gives CASSNKADQPQHF. Complete variable domain (other parts from reference TRBV19 and TRBJ1-5): DGGITQSPKYLFRKEGQNVTLSCEQNLNHDAMYWYRQDPGQGLRLIYYSQIVNDFQKGDIAEGYSVSREKKESFPLTVTSAQKNPTAFYLCASSNKADQPQHFGDGTRLSIL.

Here the CDR3 reads CASSQDPASGAYEQYF. CDR3 coding DNA: TGCGCCAGCAGCCAAGACCCCGCTAGCGGGGCCTACGAGCAGTACTTC. V and J are TRBV4-1 and TRBJ2-7; 9 bases line up with TRBD2. CDR1 is MGHRA, CDR2 YSYEKL, per germline. The CDR3 totals 16 residues. V was clipped by 0 bases and J by 2 bases; unmatched bases: 5.

The J gene is TRBJ1-1, the V gene TRBV3-1 (or the pseudogene TRBV3-2); D is unresolved. Germline V lookup: CDR1 LGHDT, CDR2 YNNKEL (reference sequence). The CDR3 runs to 13 residues. The V end was cut by 6 bases, the J end by 1 base, with 9 bases between. The CDR3 loop reads CASRPGRNTEAFF. Here the CDR3 DNA reads TGTGCCAGCAGACCTGGACGGAACACTGAAGCTTTCTTT.

The rearrangement links TRBV7-2 to TRBJ2-3; TRBD1 aligns across 7 bases. V gave up 5 bases and J gave up 5 bases; unmatched junction bases: 4. This CDR3 is built from 13 residues. Germline CDR1 SGHTA, CDR2 FQGNSA. The CDR3 nucleotides read TGTGCCAGCAGCCGCCACAGGGGAGATACGCAGTATTTT. Protein sequence: CASSRHRGDTQYF.

This rearrangement joins TRBV5-1 to TRBJ2-1; TRBD2 agrees at 13 bases. With V trimmed by 4 bases and J by 5 bases, 3 bases remained unmatched. The CDR3 has 15 residues. The germline CDR1 and CDR2 sequences are SGHRS and YFSETQ. CDR3 region: CASSGGLAGNNEQFF. DNA of the CDR3: TGCGCCAGCAGCGGGGGACTAGCGGGGAACAATGAGCAGTTCTTC.

The rearrangement links TRBV7-9 to TRBJ2-1; 7 nucleotides align to TRBD2. The CDR3 contains 18 residues. Germline CDR1 reads SEHNR; CDR2 reads FQNEAQ (reference sequence). Trimming removed 5 bases from V and 5 bases from J; junction bases left unmatched: 18. The CDR3 loop is CASSTFGVRRETDNEQFF. DNA of the CDR3: TGTGCCAGCAGCACTTTCGGGGTCCGGCGGGAGACCGACAATGAGCAGTTCTTC. Based on the CDR3 plus reference TRBV7-9 and TRBJ2-1, the full variable domain is DTGVSQNPRHKITKRGQNVTFRCDPISEHNRLYWYRQTLGQGPEFLTYFQNEAQLEKSRLLSDRFSAERPKGSFSTLEIQRTEQGDSAMYLCASSTFGVRRETDNEQFFGPGTRLTVL.

This clone was seen more than once but under ten times. The V and J genes are TRBV2 and TRBJ1-6; perhaps TRBD1 as D (5 bases). Germline V gene sequence: CDR1 SNHLY, CDR2 FYNNEI. There are 16 residues in the CDR3. The germline V and J ends were trimmed by 7 bases and 4 bases, with 17 bases remaining between them. The chain's CDR3 is CASTERAGKYNSPLHF. The CDR3 nucleotides read TGTGCCAGCACCGAACGGGCAGGGAAATATAATTCACCCCTCCACTTT.

This clone appeared a single time. The rearrangement links TRBV7-9 to TRBJ2-7, with D possibly matching TRBD1 (5 bases). The CDR3 contains 13 residues. Trimming shortened V by 6 bases and J by 0 bases, and 9 bases separated the two germline ends. The germline V gene encodes CDR1 SEHNR and CDR2 FQNEAQ (reference sequence). CDR3 nucleotides: TGTGCCAGCAGTCACGACAGCTCCTACGAGCAGTACTTC. Translated, it gives CASSHDSSYEQYF.

The CDR3 sequence is CASSLGRGSYGYTF. CDR3 bases: TGTGCCAGCAGCTTGGGCAGGGGCAGCTATGGCTACACCTTC. The chain is built from TRBV5-6 and TRBJ1-2, with D maybe TRBD1 (6 bases). Trimming pared 0 bases from V and 4 bases from J, leaving 10 bases between. The germline V gene encodes CDR1 SGHDT and CDR2 YYEEEE. The CDR3 length is 14 residues. The variable domain in full, completed from reference TRBV5-6 and TRBJ1-2, reads DAGVTQSPTHLIKTRGQQVTLRCSPKSGHDTVSWYQQALGQGPQFIFQYYEEEERQRGNFPDRFSGHQFPNYSSELNVNALLLGDSALYLCASSLGRGSYGYTFGSGTRLTVV.

The chain links TRBV15 to TRBJ1-4; D is possibly TRBD1 (5 bases). The CDR3 spans 14 residues. Germline lookup yields CDR1 LNHNV and CDR2 YYDKDF (reference sequence). With 5 bases removed from V and 7 bases from J, the gap between germline ends came to 14 bases. CDR3 sequence: CATSVGGGSEKLFF. Here the CDR3 DNA reads TGTGCCACCAGCGTGGGTGGGGGAAGTGAAAAACTGTTTTTT.

The chain is built from TRBV9 and TRBJ2-2, with TRBD1 matching 10 bases. Losses at the gene ends were 5 bases for V and 6 bases for J; bases not matched to a gene: 1. The germline gives CDR1 SGDLS, CDR2 YYNGEE. The CDR3 extends over 13 amino acids. The CDR3 protein is CASRGQGSGELFF. The CDR3 DNA sequence: TGTGCCAGCAGGGGACAGGGGTCCGGGGAGCTGTTTTTT.

The rearrangement joins TRBV7-9 to TRBJ2-3; TRBD2 matches 7 bases. V lost 5 bases and J lost 2; bases outside the gene matches: 10. The CDR3 contains 16 residues. CDR1 is SEHNR and CDR2 is FQNEAQ in the germline V gene (reference sequence). The DNA for the CDR3 is TGTGCCAGCAGCCCTCCGACTAGCCCATACACAGATACGCAGTATTTT. This codes for CASSPPTSPYTDTQYF.

The chain carries TRBV7-9 and TRBJ1-1; 8 positions agree with TRBD1. There are 16 residues in the CDR3. The junction had 12 bases not matched to a gene; V was cut back by 5 bases and J by 4 bases. Germline V CDR1 and CDR2: SEHNR, FQNEAQ (reference sequence). The CDR3 region is CASSPSRDRRGTEAFF. The CDR3 region has the DNA TGTGCCAGCAGCCCGAGCCGGGACAGGAGAGGCACTGAAGCTTTCTTT. The full variable domain, its missing parts supplied by reference TRBV7-9 and TRBJ1-1, is DTGVSQNPRHKITKRGQNVTFRCDPISEHNRLYWYRQTLGQGPEFLTYFQNEAQLEKSRLLSDRFSAERPKGSFSTLEIQRTEQGDSAMYLCASSPSRDRRGTEAFFGQGTRLTVV.

The chain links TRBV18 to TRBJ1-2, with a weak D call TRBD1 (5 bases). This CDR3 has 13 amino acids. In germline, CDR1 is KGHSH, CDR2 LQKENI. Trimming removed 3 bases from V and 8 bases from J, with 13 bases in between. The CDR3 DNA is TGTGCCAGCTCACCGGGGCAGGACATAGGCTACACCTTC. This gives the protein CASSPGQDIGYTF.

CDR3 DNA sequence: TGCAGCGTTGTTCCGGACAGGCGAGCTAACTATGGCTACACCTTC. The encoded protein is CSVVPDRRANYGYTF. This sequence joins TRBV29-1 and TRBJ1-2, with TRBD1 identical over 7 bases. Germline V gene data show CDR1 as SQVTM and CDR2 as ANQGSEA. There are 15 residues in the CDR3. The V and J ends lost 4 bases and 0 bases, in that order; junction bases with no gene match: 8.

The chain recombines TRBV4-1 with TRBJ1-3; weak D call: TRBD1 (6 bases). Trimming removed 0 bases from V and 1 base from J, with 13 bases in between. This CDR3 comprises 17 residues. Germline V gives CDR1 MGHRA, CDR2 YSYEKL. The CDR3 loop reads CASSQDGRGGSGNTIYF. The CDR3 region has the DNA TGCGCCAGCAGCCAAGATGGCAGGGGAGGGTCTGGAAACACCATATATTTT.

V gene TRBV5-5 combines with J gene TRBJ2-3; 8 bases align to TRBD1. Trimming at V came to 0 bases and at J to 3 bases, leaving 3 bases not matched to a gene. Germline V gives CDR1 SGHKS, CDR2 YYEKEE (reference sequence). This CDR3 spans 15 amino acids. The CDR3 DNA reads as TGTGCCAGCAGCTTGGGTACAGGGGGGACAGATACGCAGTATTTT. Translating it yields CASSLGTGGTDTQYF.

V is TRBV29-1 and J is TRBJ1-2; D perhaps matches TRBD1 (6 bases). The CDR3 extends over 15 amino acids. Trimming pared 6 bases from V and 2 bases from J, leaving 19 bases between. CDR1 is SQVTM and CDR2 is ANQGSEA in the germline V gene. The CDR3 DNA is TGCAGCGTGAATACTGGGGGGCGGGAAAACTATGGCTACACCTTC. The encoded protein is CSVNTGGRENYGYTF.

This clone came up once. The genes are TRBV7-7 and TRBJ2-1; 7 bases are shared with TRBD2. CDR3 length equals 16 residues. Germline-derived CDR1 and CDR2 are SSHAT and FNYEAQ (reference sequence). The V gene end was trimmed by 1 base and the J gene end by 6 bases; junction bases not matched to a gene: 9. The CDR3 nucleotides are TGTGCCAGCAGCTTAGTCTTAGGCGGGAGTGTCAATGAGCAGTTCTTC. Translating gives CASSLVLGGSVNEQFF. Supplemented by reference TRBV7-7 and TRBJ2-1, the full variable domain reads GAGVSQSPRYKVTKRGQDVTLRCDPISSHATLYWYQQALGQGPEFLTYFNYEAQPDKSGLPSDRFSAERPEGSISTLTIQRTEQRDSAMYRCASSLVLGGSVNEQFFGPGTRLTVL.

V gene TRBV20-1 combines with J gene TRBJ1-2; D remains unclear. The CDR3 length is 13 residues. V was shortened by 3 bases and J by 3 bases, with 11 bases between the two germline ends. Germline V lookup: CDR1 DFQATT, CDR2 SNEGSKA (reference sequence). The CDR3 region is CSASKGGDYGYTF. The DNA for the CDR3 is TGCAGTGCTAGTAAGGGCGGGGACTATGGCTACACCTTC.

The V call is TRBV30, the J call TRBJ1-5; D is uncertain. The CDR3 length is 16 residues. Trimming shortened V by 3 bases and J by 0 bases, and 15 bases separated the two germline ends. In germline, CDR1 is GTSNPN, CDR2 SVGIG (reference sequence). The CDR3 reads CAWSAPSLHSNQPQHF. DNA for the CDR3: TGTGCCTGGAGCGCTCCGAGCCTGCATAGCAATCAGCCCCAGCATTTT.

This clone has more than one count but fewer than ten. The chain employs TRBV30 and TRBJ2-7, with a tentative D call TRBD2 (6 bases). This CDR3 comprises 14 residues. Per the germline V gene, CDR1 is GTSNPN and CDR2 is SVGIG (reference sequence). Trimming removed 4 bases at V and 2 bases at J, with 15 bases between. The CDR3 DNA sequence: TGTGCCTGGACTACAGACAGCGGGCCCTACGAGCAGTACTTC. It specifies CAWTTDSGPYEQYF.

The V call is TRBV10-3, the J call TRBJ2-3; 8 bases agree with TRBD1. Trimming took 4 bases from V and 6 from J; bases not matched to a gene: 3. This CDR3 spans 13 amino acids. CDR1 and CDR2 (germline): ENHRY, SYGVKD. CDR3 DNA: TGTGCCATCAGTGGGACAGGGACCGATACGCAGTATTTT. Protein sequence: CAISGTGTDTQYF.

The chain joins TRBV5-1 to TRBJ2-3; the D is unclear. Germline V gene sequence: CDR1 SGHRS, CDR2 YFSETQ. The ends were cut back, 5 bases at V and 1 base at J, with 11 bases in the middle. The CDR3 has 14 residues. DNA of the CDR3: TGCGCCAGCAGTAAGACCCCGGGCACAGATACGCAGTATTTT. Its translation is CASSKTPGTDTQYF.

The chain has TRBV20-1 and TRBJ2-3; 8 bases are a match to TRBD2. Germline values: CDR1 DFQATT, CDR2 SNEGSKA (reference sequence). J gave up 2 bases and V 3 bases, and 7 bases lay outside the gene matches. The CDR3 runs 15 residues. The CDR3 loop reads CSASRTSGPTDTQYF. The DNA of the CDR3 is TGCAGTGCTAGTCGCACTAGCGGACCCACAGATACGCAGTATTTT.

On this clone itself: The junction does not match germline at one end; this may be a read error. The DNA for the CDR3 is TGTGCCAGCAGTAACTCGTGGGGGGCGCGGAATACTGAAGCTTTCTTT. Translation: CASSNSWGARNTEAFF. V and J are TRBV6-4 and TRBJ1-1; tentatively, D is TRBD1 (6 bases). This CDR3 spans 16 amino acids. The germline V gene encodes CDR1 MRHNA and CDR2 SNTAGT.

V is TRBV11-2 and J is TRBJ2-7, with D possibly called TRBD1 or TRBD2 (6 bases each). V was shortened by 4 bases and J by 5 bases, with 27 bases between the two germline ends. Germline CDR1 SGHAT, CDR2 FQNNGV. The CDR3 spans 18 residues. CDR3 protein: CASSYPGAGLALRNEQYF. The CDR3 nucleotides read TGTGCCAGCAGCTACCCGGGGGCGGGGTTGGCTCTCAGGAACGAGCAGTACTTC. The variable domain in full, completed from reference TRBV11-2 and TRBJ2-7, reads EAGVAQSPRYKIIEKRQSVAFWCNPISGHATLYWYQQILGQGPKLLIQFQNNGVVDDSQLPKDRFSAERLKGVDSTLKIQPAKLEDSAVYLCASSYPGAGLALRNEQYFGPGTRLTVT.

This chain connects TRBV24-1 to TRBJ2-1, with D perhaps matching TRBD2 (5 bases). Germline V gene lookup returns CDR1 KGHDR and CDR2 SFDVKD. CDR3 length: 16 amino acids. V was clipped by 0 bases and J by 0 bases, with 8 bases between them. Here the CDR3 DNA reads TGTGCCACCAGTGATTTGCGGGGTGGCTCCTACAATGAGCAGTTCTTC. Translation gives CATSDLRGGSYNEQFF.

The chain couples TRBV11-3 to TRBJ2-1; D unclear. Per the germline V gene, CDR1 is SGHNT and CDR2 is YENEEA. The CDR3 is 13 residues long. Trimming took 3 bases from V and 8 from J, leaving 11 bases between them. CDR3 sequence reads: CASSLSSSDEQFF. The CDR3 nucleotides read TGTGCCAGCAGCTTGAGTAGTTCGGATGAGCAGTTCTTC. Supplemented by reference TRBV11-3 and TRBJ2-1, the full variable domain reads EAGVVQSPRYKIIEKKQPVAFWCNPISGHNTLYWYLQNLGQGPELLIRYENEEAVDDSQLPKDRFSAERLKGVDSTLKIQPAELGDSAVYLCASSLSSSDEQFFGPGTRLTVL.

V usage is TRBV7-3 and J usage is TRBJ1-6; TRBD1 matches 8 bases. CDR3 size: 14 residues. The junction had 5 bases not matched to a gene; V was cut back by 5 bases and J by 8 bases. Germline lookup yields CDR1 SGHTA and CDR2 FQGTGA. DNA of the CDR3: TGTGCCAGCAGCGCAGGGGGCAGGGATTCACCCCTCCACTTT. This sequence encodes CASSAGGRDSPLHF.

The genes are TRBV7-9 and TRBJ1-2, with 7 bases lining up with TRBD1. This CDR3 is 16 amino acids long. The germline CDR1 and CDR2 sequences are SEHNR and FQNEAQ (reference sequence). The V and J ends lost 4 bases and 2 bases, in that order; junction bases with no gene match: 10. The CDR3 DNA follows: TGTGCCAGCAGCTCCAGGGGGGAGGCAGAGAACTATGGCTACACCTTC. Protein sequence: CASSSRGEAENYGYTF. Drawing the rest from reference TRBV7-9 and TRBJ1-2, the complete variable domain is DTGVSQNPRHKITKRGQNVTFRCDPISEHNRLYWYRQTLGQGPEFLTYFQNEAQLEKSRLLSDRFSAERPKGSFSTLEIQRTEQGDSAMYLCASSSRGEAENYGYTFGSGTRLTVV.

This clone was seen just once. V gene TRBV7-2 combines with J gene TRBJ2-4; 10 bases align to TRBD2. The CDR3 length is 17 residues. The germline gives CDR1 SGHTA, CDR2 FQGNSA. The V segment lost 5 bases and the J segment 3 bases; nucleotides outside the gene matches: 10. CDR3 in amino acids: CASSPRTSGVLKNIQYF. CDR3 DNA: TGTGCCAGCAGCCCCCGGACTAGCGGCGTTCTCAAAAACATTCAGTACTTC.